This T cell receptor beta chain was identified in a study of vaccination and CD4 T cells after COVID-19. On the study more broadly: Convalescent patients gave post-COVID blood a median about 100 days post-diagnosis, range 35 to 161. The cells in question were stimulated using overlapping spike peptides derived from SARS-CoV-2, HCoV-NL63, HCoV-OC43 and HCoV-229E. Overall study results and limits: In convalescent patients, 304 of 307 vaccine-specific clones were mono-reactive for SARS-CoV-2 spike.

The treatment is: approximately 11-day PBMC culture with coronavirus spike peptide pools or control peptides (ViraFEST assay). At the Johns Hopkins FTIC core, DNA taken from cultured CD4+ T cells was sequenced by way of the Oncomine TCR Beta short-read assay. Each CDR3 protein gets one entry after TCRdb re-called the PCR reads with MiXCR. The sample yields 18,000 or so distinct CDR3 sequences, about 42% seen once. About this clonotype itself: Antigen specificity is unknown.

CDR3 length: 14 residues. Looked up from germline, CDR1 is LNHDA and CDR2 is SQIVND (reference sequence). V was clipped by 4 bases and J by 4 bases, with 13 bases between them. This sequence originates from a human donor who received a COVID-19 vaccine. This chain uses TRBV19 with TRBJ2-5; a possible D gene is TRBD2 (6 bases). The sequences come from CD4+ T cells from blood, cultured in vitro, collected before SARS-CoV-2 vaccination. CDR3 nucleotide sequence: TGTGCCAGTAGTACCTATTGGGGAGGAGAGACCCAGTACTTC. Amino acid sequence: CASSTYWGGETQYF. Complete variable domain (other parts from reference TRBV19 and TRBJ2-5): DGGITQSPKYLFRKEGQNVTLSCEQNLNHDAMYWYRQDPGQGLRLIYYSQIVNDFQKGDIAEGYSVSREKKESFPLTVTSAQKNPTAFYLCASSTYWGGETQYFGPGTRLLVL.